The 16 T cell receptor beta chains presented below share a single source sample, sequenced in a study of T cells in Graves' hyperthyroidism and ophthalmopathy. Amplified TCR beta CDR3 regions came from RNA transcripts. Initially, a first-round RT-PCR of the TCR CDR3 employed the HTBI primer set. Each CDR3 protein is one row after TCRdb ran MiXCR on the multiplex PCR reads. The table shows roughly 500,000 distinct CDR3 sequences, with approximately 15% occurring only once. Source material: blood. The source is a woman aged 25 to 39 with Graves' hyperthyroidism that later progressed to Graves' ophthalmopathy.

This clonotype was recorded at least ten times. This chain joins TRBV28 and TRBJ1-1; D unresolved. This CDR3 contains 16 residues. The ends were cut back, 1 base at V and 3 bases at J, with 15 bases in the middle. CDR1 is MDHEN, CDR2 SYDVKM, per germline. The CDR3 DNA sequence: TGTGCCAGCAGTTTATCGGGAAAGGAGGGCGACACTGAAGCTTTCTTT. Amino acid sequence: CASSLSGKEGDTEAFF.

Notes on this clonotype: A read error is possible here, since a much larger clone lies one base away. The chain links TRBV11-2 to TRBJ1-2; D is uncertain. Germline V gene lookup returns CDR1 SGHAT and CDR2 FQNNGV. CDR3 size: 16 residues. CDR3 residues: CVSSAVQPSANYGYTF. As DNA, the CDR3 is TGTGTCAGCAGCGCGGTACAGCCATCAGCTAACTATGGCTACACCTTC.

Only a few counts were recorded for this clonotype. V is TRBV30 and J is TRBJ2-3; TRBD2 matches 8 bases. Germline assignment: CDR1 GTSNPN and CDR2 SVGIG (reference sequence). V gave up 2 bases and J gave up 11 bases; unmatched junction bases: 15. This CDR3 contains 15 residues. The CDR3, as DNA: TGTGCCTGGAGTCCGCGGGGGCGGGAGGCGGGTGAGCAGTATTTT. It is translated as CAWSPRGREAGEQYF.

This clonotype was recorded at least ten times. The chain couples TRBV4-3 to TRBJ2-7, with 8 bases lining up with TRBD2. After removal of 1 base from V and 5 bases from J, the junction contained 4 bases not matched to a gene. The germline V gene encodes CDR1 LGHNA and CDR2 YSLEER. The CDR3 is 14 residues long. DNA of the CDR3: TGCGCCAGCAGCCAAGCAGCGGGAGATGACGAGCAGTACTTC. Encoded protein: CASSQAAGDDEQYF.

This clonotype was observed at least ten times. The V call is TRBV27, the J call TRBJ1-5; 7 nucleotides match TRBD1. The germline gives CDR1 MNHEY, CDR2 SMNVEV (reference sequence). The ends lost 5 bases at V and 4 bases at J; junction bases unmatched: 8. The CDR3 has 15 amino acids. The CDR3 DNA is TGTGCCAGCAGTGTAACCGGGACAGAAAATCAGCCCCAGCATTTT. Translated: CASSVTGTENQPQHF.

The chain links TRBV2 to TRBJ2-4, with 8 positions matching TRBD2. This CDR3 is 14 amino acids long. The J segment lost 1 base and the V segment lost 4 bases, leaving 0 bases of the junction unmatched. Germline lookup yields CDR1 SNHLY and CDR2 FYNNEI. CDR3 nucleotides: TGTGCCAGCAGTGCGGGGGGGGCCAAAAACATTCAGTACTTC. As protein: CASSAGGAKNIQYF.

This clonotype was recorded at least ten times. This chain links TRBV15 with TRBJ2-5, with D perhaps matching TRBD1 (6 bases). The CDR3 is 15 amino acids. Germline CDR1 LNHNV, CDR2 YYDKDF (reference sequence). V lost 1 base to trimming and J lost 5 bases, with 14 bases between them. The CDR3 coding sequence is TGTGCCACCAGCAGAGCGGTTGCAAGGGGGGAGACCCAGTACTTC. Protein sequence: CATSRAVARGETQYF. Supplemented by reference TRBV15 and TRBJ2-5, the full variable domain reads DAMVIQNPRYQVTQFGKPVTLSCSQTLNHNVMYWYQQKSSQAPKLLFHYYDKDFNNEADTPDNFQSRRPNTSFCFLDIRSPGLGDTAMYLCATSRAVARGETQYFGPGTRLLVL.

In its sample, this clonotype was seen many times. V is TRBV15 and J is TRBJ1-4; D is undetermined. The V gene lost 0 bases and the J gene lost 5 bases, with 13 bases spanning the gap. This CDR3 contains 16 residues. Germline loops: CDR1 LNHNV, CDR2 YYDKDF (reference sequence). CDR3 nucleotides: TGTGCCACCAGCAGAGATCACTACAGCCCGAATGAAAAACTGTTTTTT. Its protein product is CATSRDHYSPNEKLFF.

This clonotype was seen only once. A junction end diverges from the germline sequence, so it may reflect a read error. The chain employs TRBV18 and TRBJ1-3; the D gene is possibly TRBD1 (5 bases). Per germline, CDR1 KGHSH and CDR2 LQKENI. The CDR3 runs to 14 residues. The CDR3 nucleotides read TGTGCCAGCTTGGCAGGGATCTCTGGAAACACCTTATATTTT. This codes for CASLAGISGNTLYF.

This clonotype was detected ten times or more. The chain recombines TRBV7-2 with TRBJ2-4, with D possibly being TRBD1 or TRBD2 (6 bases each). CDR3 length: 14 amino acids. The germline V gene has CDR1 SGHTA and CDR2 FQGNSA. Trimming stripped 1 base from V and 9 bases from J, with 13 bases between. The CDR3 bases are TGTGCCAGCAGCTTAGGCTCAGGAGGGGGCATTCAGTACTTC. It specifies CASSLGSGGGIQYF.

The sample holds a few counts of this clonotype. DNA of the CDR3: TGCGCCAGCAGCCAATACCAGGGCGGTTACGAGCAGTACTTC. Its protein is CASSQYQGGYEQYF. The rearrangement links TRBV4-1 to TRBJ2-7, with D maybe TRBD1 (5 bases). In germline, CDR1 is MGHRA, CDR2 YSYEKL. The CDR3 loop spans 14 amino acids. Trimming removed 2 bases at V and 4 bases at J, with 12 bases between.

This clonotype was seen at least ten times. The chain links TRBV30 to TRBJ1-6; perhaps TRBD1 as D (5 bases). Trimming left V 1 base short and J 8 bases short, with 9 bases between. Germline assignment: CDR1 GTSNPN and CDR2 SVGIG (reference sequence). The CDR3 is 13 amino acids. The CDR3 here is CAWSGRDDSPLHF. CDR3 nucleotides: TGTGCCTGGAGTGGACGGGACGATTCACCCCTCCACTTT.

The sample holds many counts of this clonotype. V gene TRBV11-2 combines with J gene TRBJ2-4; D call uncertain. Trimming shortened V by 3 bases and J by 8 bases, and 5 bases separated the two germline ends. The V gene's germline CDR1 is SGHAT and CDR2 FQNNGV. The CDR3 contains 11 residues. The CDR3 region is CASSFGDIQYF. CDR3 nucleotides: TGTGCCAGCAGCTTCGGAGACATTCAGTACTTC.

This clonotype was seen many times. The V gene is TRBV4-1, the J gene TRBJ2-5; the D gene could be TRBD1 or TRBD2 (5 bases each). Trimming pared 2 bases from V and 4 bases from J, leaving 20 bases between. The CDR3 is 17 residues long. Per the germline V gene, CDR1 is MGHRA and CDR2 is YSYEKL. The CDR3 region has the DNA TGCGCCAGCAGCCAACCTGACAGAGGGTCAGAGGGAGAGACCCAGTACTTC. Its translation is CASSQPDRGSEGETQYF.

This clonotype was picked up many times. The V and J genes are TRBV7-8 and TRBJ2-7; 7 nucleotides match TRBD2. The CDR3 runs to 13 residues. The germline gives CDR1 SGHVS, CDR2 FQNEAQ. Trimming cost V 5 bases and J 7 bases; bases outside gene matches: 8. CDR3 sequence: CASSPGRGEEQYF. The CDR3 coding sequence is TGTGCCAGCAGCCCGGGTCGGGGGGAGGAGCAGTACTTC.

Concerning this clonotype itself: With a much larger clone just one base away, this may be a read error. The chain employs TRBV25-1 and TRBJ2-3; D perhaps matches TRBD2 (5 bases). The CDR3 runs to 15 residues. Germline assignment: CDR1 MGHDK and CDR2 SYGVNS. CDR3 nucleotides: TGTGCCAGCAGTGAGAGGGCCAGAGGTGGAGATACGCAGTGTTTT. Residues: CASSERARGGDTQCF.